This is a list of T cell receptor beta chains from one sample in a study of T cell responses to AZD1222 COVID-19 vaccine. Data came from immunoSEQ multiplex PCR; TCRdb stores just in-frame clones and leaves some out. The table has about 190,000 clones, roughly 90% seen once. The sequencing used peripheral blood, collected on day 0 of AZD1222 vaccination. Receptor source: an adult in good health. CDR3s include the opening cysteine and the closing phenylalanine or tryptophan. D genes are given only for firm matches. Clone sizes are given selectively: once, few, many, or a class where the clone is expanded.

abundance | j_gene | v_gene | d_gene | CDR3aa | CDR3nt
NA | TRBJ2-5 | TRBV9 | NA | CASSVFSSQETQYF | TGTGCCAGCAGCGTCTTTTCATCACAAGAGACCCAGTACTTC
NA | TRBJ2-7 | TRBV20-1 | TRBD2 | CSASGGFAGAYEQYF | TGCAGTGCTAGTGGCGGCTTCGCGGGAGCTTACGAGCAGTACTTC
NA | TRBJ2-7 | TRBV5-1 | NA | CASSRDGRTDEQYF | TGCGCCAGCAGCCGGGACGGCCGCACGGACGAGCAGTACTTC
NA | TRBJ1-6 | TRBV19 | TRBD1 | CASSITDRGHSPLHF | TGTGCCAGTAGTATAACCGACAGGGGTCATTCACCCCTCCACTTT
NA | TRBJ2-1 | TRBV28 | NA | CASSRSGAEQFF | TGTGCCAGCAGTCGGTCCGGGGCCGAGCAGTTCTTC
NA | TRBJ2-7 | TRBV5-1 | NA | CASSLGGLYEQYF | TGCGCCAGCAGCTTGGGGGGACTTTACGAGCAGTACTTC
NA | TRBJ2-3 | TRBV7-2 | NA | CASSSGGTDTQYF | TGTGCCAGCAGCTCCGGTGGCACAGATACGCAGTATTTT
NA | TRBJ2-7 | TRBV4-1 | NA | CASSQEGWQTYEQYF | TGCGCCAGCAGCCAAGAAGGGTGGCAGACCTACGAGCAGTACTTC
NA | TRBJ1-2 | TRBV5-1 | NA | CASSLGIRNYGYTF | TGCGCCAGCAGCTTGGGGATACGTAACTATGGCTACACCTTC
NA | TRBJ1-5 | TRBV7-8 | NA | CASSLSLIGNNQPQHF | TGTGCCAGCAGCTTATCTTTAATTGGTAACAATCAGCCCCAGCATTTT
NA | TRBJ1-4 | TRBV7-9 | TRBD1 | CASSSDRGGGEKLFF | TGTGCCAGCAGCTCCGACAGGGGCGGGGGTGAAAAACTGTTTTTT
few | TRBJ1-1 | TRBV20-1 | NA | CSASKANTEAFF | TGCAGTGCTAGTAAGGCGAACACTGAAGCTTTCTTT
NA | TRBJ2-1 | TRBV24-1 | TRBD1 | CATGVSGQGAYNEQFF | TGTGCCACTGGAGTTAGCGGACAGGGGGCCTACAATGAGCAGTTCTTC
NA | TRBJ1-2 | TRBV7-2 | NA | CASRAGVYGYTF | TGTGCCAGCAGGGCCGGGGTCTATGGCTACACCTTC
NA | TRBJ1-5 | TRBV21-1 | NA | CASSKGEGQGANQPQHF | TGTGCCAGCAGCAAAGGGGAGGGACAGGGGGCCAATCAGCCCCAGCATTTT
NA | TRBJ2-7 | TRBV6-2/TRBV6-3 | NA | CASSYSRAYSYEQYF | TGTGCCAGCAGTTACTCTCGGGCCTACTCCTACGAGCAGTACTTC
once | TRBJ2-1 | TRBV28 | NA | CASSLGSQSRNEQFF | TGTGCCAGCAGTTTAGGGTCCCAGAGTAGGAATGAGCAGTTCTTC
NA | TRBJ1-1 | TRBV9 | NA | CASSVDSLNTEAFF | TGTGCCAGCAGCGTGGACAGCCTTAACACTGAAGCTTTCTTT
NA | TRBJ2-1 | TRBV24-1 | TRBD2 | CATSNRAGGSYNEQFF | TGTGCCACCAGTAATCGAGCGGGAGGTTCCTACAATGAGCAGTTCTTC
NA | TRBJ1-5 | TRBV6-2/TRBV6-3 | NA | CASSYNDWNQPQHF | TGTGCCAGCAGTTACAACGACTGGAATCAGCCCCAGCATTTT
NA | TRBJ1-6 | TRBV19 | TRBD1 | CASSSRTGVGSPLHF | TGTGCCAGTAGTTCCCGGACAGGGGTGGGTTCACCCCTCCACTTT
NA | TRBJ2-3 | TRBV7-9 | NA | CASSPQGDMQYF | TGTGCCAGCAGCCCACAGGGAGATATGCAGTATTTT
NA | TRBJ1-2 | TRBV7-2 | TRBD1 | CASSPAAGGKVYTF | TGTGCCAGCAGCCCGGCAGCAGGGGGGAAGGTCTACACCTTC
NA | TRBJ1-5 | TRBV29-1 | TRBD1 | CSVNVGTDSNQPQHF | TGCAGCGTAAACGTCGGGACAGATAGCAATCAGCCCCAGCATTTT
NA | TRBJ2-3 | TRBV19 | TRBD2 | CASSAFSGGSDTQYF | TGTGCCAGTAGTGCCTTTTCGGGGGGTTCAGATACGCAGTATTTT
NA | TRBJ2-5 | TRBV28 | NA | CASSRTQETQYF | TGTGCCAGCAGCCGGACCCAAGAGACCCAGTACTTC
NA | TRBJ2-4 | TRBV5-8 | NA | CASSLGGRSIQYF | TGTGCCAGCAGCTTGGGAGGGCGATCGATTCAGTACTTC
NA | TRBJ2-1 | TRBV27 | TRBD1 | CASTAGQGYSEQFF | TGTGCCAGCACGGCGGGACAGGGATACTCTGAGCAGTTCTTC
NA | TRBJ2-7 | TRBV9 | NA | CASSVDGSRDEQYF | TGTGCCAGCAGCGTCGACGGGAGTAGGGACGAGCAGTACTTC
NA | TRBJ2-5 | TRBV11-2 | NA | CASSLGVSNQETQYF | TGTGCCAGCAGCCTAGGGGTTTCAAACCAAGAGACCCAGTACTTC
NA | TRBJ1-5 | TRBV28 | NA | CASKYYQQAHQPQHF | TGTGCCAGCAAGTATTACCAACAGGCGCATCAGCCCCAGCATTTT
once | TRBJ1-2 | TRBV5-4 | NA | CASSLGAGVPTGGYTF | TGTGCCAGCAGCTTGGGGGCAGGGGTCCCAACAGGTGGCTACACCTTC
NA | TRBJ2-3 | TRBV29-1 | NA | CSVTLSGADTQYF | TGCAGCGTGACACTCTCCGGCGCAGATACGCAGTATTTT
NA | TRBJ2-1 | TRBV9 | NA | CASSVGGFKAYNEQFF | TGTGCCAGCAGCGTGGGTGGTTTTAAAGCGTACAATGAGCAGTTCTTC
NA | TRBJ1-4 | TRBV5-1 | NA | CASTPTGDEKLFF | TGCGCCAGCACCCCCACTGGAGATGAAAAACTGTTTTTT
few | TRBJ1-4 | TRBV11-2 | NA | CASSFSLTDHNEKLFF | TGTGCCAGCAGCTTCTCGCTGACAGATCATAATGAAAAACTGTTTTTT
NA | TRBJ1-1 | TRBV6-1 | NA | CASSDRGGNTEAFF | TGTGCCAGCAGTGACAGGGGTGGGAACACTGAAGCTTTCTTT